This TCR beta chain stems from a study of glioma-infiltrating T cells (dated by TCRdb to 2016 to 2017). For the wider study: Glioma tissue, non-neoplastic brain tissue and matched peripheral blood mononuclear cells were used as sources from which TCR alpha- and beta-chain repertoires were sequenced. Each tissue-infiltrating repertoire was compared with the same patient's peripheral blood repertoire to measure divergence between tissue and blood T-cell populations. The paired cohort comprised three low-grade glioma patients, 8 or 9 primary glioblastoma patients and three non-glioma patients contributing non-neoplastic brain tissue. Study-level results and caveats: Only a very small number of CDR3 sequences turned up in both tissue and blood, a result put down to high CDR3 diversity combined with limited sampling. VJ-independent divergence between tissue and blood was below expectation in non-neoplastic patients but above expectation in all gliomas, especially low-grade gliomas. Small numbers underpinned the group comparisons: under ten glioblastoma patients, three low-grade glioma patients and three non-neoplastic patients.

V lost 6 bases and J lost 1 base; the stretch between them is 18 bases long. The cysteine opens and the phenylalanine closes a CDR3 of 16 amino acids. The DNA shown is the 48-base CDR3, in frame from base 1. CDR1 SNHLY and CDR2 FYNNEI were looked up in the germline V gene. TCR alpha and beta CDR3 regions were amplified with the iRepertoire nested amplicon-rescue multiplex PCR (arm-PCR) platform from RNA. The input for one-step reverse transcription and amplification was 100-400 ng of either tissue mRNA or PBMC total RNA. Following bead purification, Illumina adapters were added by a secondary multiplex PCR, and the libraries were gel-purified between 200 and 400 bp. Demultiplexing relied on internal 6-nucleotide barcodes carried by the libraries. Sequencing of the libraries was done on an Illumina MiSeq using 2x220 or 2x250 nucleotide paired-end reads. The original pipeline was this. Paired reads were merged using FLASH 1.2.11 and were aligned to the GRCh37 human genome using BWA-MEM, after which TRA and TRB reads were extracted. An IMGT-derived reference of cassette sequences and CDR3 motifs, with pseudogenes included, was used for V and J assignment. Three-frame translation of reads was performed, and productive CDR3s were defined as those with a C...FGXG motif and no stop codons. Unique combinations of V-J cassette pair and CDR3 amino acid sequence were defined as clonotypes. Reads were filtered by Hamming distance, with the threshold set by the sequence error rate of each sample in mapped regions. The public reads were quality trimmed at Q25 with fastp and then assembled into clones with MiXCR by TCRdb, keeping productive beta chains. Identical CDR3 protein sequences are pooled into one entry, listed with their most common genes and DNA. The V and J calls and clone size come from TCRdb's table, not from the authors' own analysis. The sample data list 100,000 to 150,000 distinct CDR3 sequences, and roughly 24% of these were observed just once. Clones ranked in the top ten supply approximately 14% of the sample.

For this clonotype: Its specific antigen is unknown. A much larger clone is a single base away; this may be a read error.

The V and J segments used are TRBV2 and TRBJ1-1; TRBD1 is a weak D gene call, 6 bases matching. This TCR was sampled from a human donor with low-grade glioma or glioblastoma, undergoing nonglioma brain surgery, or in good health (not recorded which). Specimen: glioma tissue, nonneoplastic brain tissue, or PBMCs (not recorded which). CDR3 reads: CASSDDLRQANTEAFF. In nucleotide form, the sequence is TGTGCCAGCAGCGACGACTTAAGACAGGCGAACACTGAAGCTTTCTTT.